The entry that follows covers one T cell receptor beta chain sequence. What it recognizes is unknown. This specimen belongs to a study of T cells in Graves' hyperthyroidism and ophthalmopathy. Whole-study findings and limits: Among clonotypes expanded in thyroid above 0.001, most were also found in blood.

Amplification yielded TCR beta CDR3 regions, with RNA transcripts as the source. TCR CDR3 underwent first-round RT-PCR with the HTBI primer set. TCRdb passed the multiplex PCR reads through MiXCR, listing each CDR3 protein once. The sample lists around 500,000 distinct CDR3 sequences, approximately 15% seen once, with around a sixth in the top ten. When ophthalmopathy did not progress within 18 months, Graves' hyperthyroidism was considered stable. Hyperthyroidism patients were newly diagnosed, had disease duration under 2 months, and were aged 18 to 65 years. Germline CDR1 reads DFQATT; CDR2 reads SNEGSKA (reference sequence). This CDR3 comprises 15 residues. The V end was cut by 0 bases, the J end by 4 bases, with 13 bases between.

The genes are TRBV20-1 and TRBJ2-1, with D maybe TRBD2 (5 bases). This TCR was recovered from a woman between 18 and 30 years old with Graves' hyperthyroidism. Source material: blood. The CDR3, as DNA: TGCAGTGCTAGAGATATGCAGGCGGGTTACAATGAGCAGTTCTTC. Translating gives CSARDMQAGYNEQFF.